This T cell receptor (beta chain) came from a study of blood T cells in healthy people across ages. About the study: Template switching recovered approximately one barcoded beta molecule for every two T cells. General study points: The CMV status of each donor remained undetermined, and this could have confounded shifts in expanded clonotypes. One million T cells yielded diversity estimates that were considered underestimates.

It was with a sample-barcoded 5' primer and a J-beta primer mix that a second PCR of roughly 7 to 12 cycles was run. In TCRdb, the 5' RACE reads were re-called with MiXCR into one record per CDR3 protein. The table lists hundreds of thousands of distinct CDR3 sequences, around 20% of them singletons, with roughly 3.7% in the top ten. This clonotype was picked up a small number of times. The target antigen is unknown. The CDR3 is 14 residues long. The V and J ends lost 4 bases and 4 bases, in that order; junction bases with no gene match: 6. From germline, CDR1 is SGHDN and CDR2 FVKESK. The sequence came from a man between 65 and 85 years old in good health. The sample consisted of blood. This chain connects TRBV14 to TRBJ1-2; 7 bases are shared with TRBD1. CDR3 protein: CASSRTGNPYGYTF. CDR3 in DNA: TGTGCCAGCAGCCGGACAGGCAACCCCTATGGCTACACCTTC.